This section outlines one T cell receptor beta chain sequence together with its context. Its specific antigen is unknown. No much larger clone exists at a distance of one base, and base qualities are not known. This sample was included in a study of T cells in Graves' hyperthyroidism and ophthalmopathy (dated by TCRdb to between 2017 and 2020). Regarding the study in general: Peripheral blood samples were taken at initial diagnosis, before any treatment was given. The 90 or so discovery patients were randomly split 7:3 into training and test sets. Once sampling was done, hyperthyroidism patients were given methimazole at a starting dose of 30 mg daily, whereas ophthalmopathy patients were given high-dose intravenous methylprednisolone. According to the paper, TCR Vbeta CDR3 sequencing was carried out on some 140 peripheral blood samples, which came from approximately 41 ophthalmopathy, around 74 hyperthyroidism and roughly 17 progressor patients. TCR V-J signatures able to tell the groups apart were searched for in a discovery cohort of about a hundred patients, of whom fewer than 45 had Graves' ophthalmopathy and 55 to 60 had stable Graves' hyperthyroidism. An independent validation cohort of around 20 hyperthyroidism patients and 17 patients who later progressed to ophthalmopathy tested prospective prediction of ophthalmopathy. Thyroid tissue and blood T-cell repertoires from roughly six Graves' hyperthyroidism patients were also compared in the study. What the research found in general, with its limitations: In cross-validation, a model built on a 13 V-J signature told ophthalmopathy apart from stable hyperthyroidism with roughly 87% sensitivity and around 81% specificity, and in testing the same model reached 80%/75%. Blood samples also contained most of the expanded thyroid clonotypes (frequency above 0.001), which suggests that blood repertoires may reflect thyroid immune responses. Sample size was not statistically predetermined, and investigators were not blinded to group allocation. In validation, the model predicted progression to ophthalmopathy a median of roughly 6.1 months before onset, with roughly 71% sensitivity and about 72% specificity.

Amplification of TCR beta CDR3 regions was carried out from RNA transcripts. The first round of RT-PCR for the TCR CDR3 was performed with the HTBI primer set and the Qiagen OneStep RT-PCR kit. Libraries were constructed in a second round of multiplex PCR, after which size selection and purification were performed. Sequencing of the libraries was done on an Illumina HiSeq2000 using paired-end 100 bp reads. Per the original workflow: SOAPnuke was used to process the raw data, throwing out any read that contained adapters or uncalled bases, had a mean Phred below 15, or lacked an exact constant-primer or identifier match. COPE v1.2.5 was used to merge high-quality paired reads, and clonotypes were defined as unique nucleotide sequences. Clonotypes were aligned to IMGT TRBV, TRBD and TRBJ reference segments using MiTCR v1.1. Only V-J combinations with frequency above 0.0001, covering 99% to 99.2% of repertoires, were analysed. A TCS score was defined as the ratio of F50 (clonal expansion) to E x V (chaos), with BLOSUM62-based TCRdist applied between CDR3 peptides within each V-J. Welch's t-statistics and random forest reduced around 550 V-J features to around 14, which were used in a naive Bayes classifier (R e1071). Starting from the raw public reads, TCRdb applied fastp trimming at Q25, assembled clones with MiXCR and retained in-frame beta chains. Rows matching on CDR3 protein sequence are summarized as one entry with the most common DNA and genes. TCRdb's processing, not the authors' own work, is the source of the V and J calls. The sample table holds under 400,000 distinct CDR3 sequences, of which 25% were seen once. About 70% of the sample is held by the ten biggest clonotypes.

The germline V gene gives CDR1 as SGHNT and CDR2 as YENEEA. Including the terminal cysteine and phenylalanine, the CDR3 comprises 16 residues. The retained sequence is limited to the CDR3, 48 bases, with the frame set at the first base. The V end gives up 5 bases and the J end 3 bases, leaving 12 bases in the junction not matched to a gene. Stable Graves' hyperthyroidism was defined as the absence of progression to ophthalmopathy over 18 months of follow-up. Hyperthyroidism patients were newly diagnosed, had a disease duration of under 2 months, and were aged 18 to 65 years. Any patient with an uncontrolled infection, another autoimmune disease, pregnancy or lactation was excluded. Diagnoses were based on clinical symptoms, serum thyroxine and TRAb, thyroid ultrasound and orbital computed tomography. PBMCs were separated from 10 ml of fresh peripheral blood using Ficoll-Paque density gradient centrifugation. Total RNA was extracted with Trizol reagent, and quality was checked on an Agilent 2100 Bioanalyzer.

This receptor was identified in a man between 50 and 59 years old with Graves' hyperthyroidism. This sequence uses TRBV11-3 and TRBJ2-7; 8 bases in the junction line up with TRBD1. The specimen sequenced was blood. The CDR3 reads as follows: CASSPDRGWGFYEQYF. The sequenced DNA is TGTGCCAGCAGCCCCGACAGGGGATGGGGATTCTACGAGCAGTACTTC.